This T cell receptor beta chain is drawn from a study of regulatory dendritic cells for organ transplantation. Study observations and caveats: Mature dendritic cells appeared to drive more memory CD8+ clonal expansion than regulatory ones. Among resting subsets, memory CD8+ cells contained the most alloreactive clonotypes.

TCRdb keeps only in-frame clones here, not all; method: immunoSEQ multiplex PCR. The table has about 10,000 clones, about 66% seen once; the top ten hold around 18%. From germline, CDR1 is DFQATT and CDR2 SNEGSKA (reference sequence). The CDR3 is 11 residues long. Details on this clone: Its antigen remains unknown.

The TCR sequence derives from a human donor in good health. The J gene is TRBJ2-1, the V gene TRBV20-1; TRBD1 aligns across 10 bases. Sequenced input: memory CD8+ T cells from blood. The subset is: CD45RO+ memory T cells. The CDR3: CRGTGDNEQFF. In DNA, the CDR3 is TGCCGCGGGACAGGGGACAATGAGCAGTTCTTC.